What follows is one T cell receptor (beta chain) and its context. Its antigen is unknown. The source of the sample is a study of T cell responses to AZD1222 COVID-19 vaccine. The assay was immunoSEQ multiplex PCR, and TCRdb's table has in-frame clones only and misses some. Of over 150,000 clones listed, 90% are singletons. V was cut by 1 base and J by 5 bases, with 5 bases left in between. Germline values: CDR1 DFQATT, CDR2 SNEGSKA (reference sequence). The CDR3 runs to 11 residues. The study, taken as a whole, reports: Reportedly, nearly half the spike-specific TCRs target unmutated variant regions. Dominant CD4 TCR responses targeted spike regions 160-218 and 743-854. Spike-specific TCRs gained breadth and depth after people received two AZD1222 doses.

The chain employs TRBV20-1 and TRBJ2-5; unclear D gene. The sequence came from an adult in good health. The specimen comprised peripheral blood, sampled on day 0 of AZD1222 vaccination. The CDR3, as DNA: TGCAGTGCTAGAGCGACCGAGACCCAGTACTTC. It codes for CSARATETQYF.